The 11 T cell receptor beta chains below come from one sample, sequenced in a study of blood T cell repertoires in COVID-19. TCRdb keeps only in-frame clones here, not all; method: immunoSEQ multiplex PCR. The top ten hold roughly 13% of the sample, which has 56,000 or so clones, roughly 80% seen once. Sample: peripheral blood. The receptors stem from a woman of 80 years or more with acute or convalescent COVID-19.

The V gene is TRBV2, the J gene TRBJ2-4, with 7 bases matching TRBD1. The CDR3 consists of 17 residues. CDR1 SNHLY and CDR2 FYNNEI come from the germline V gene. J gave up 7 bases and V 6 bases, and 18 bases lay outside the gene matches. The CDR3 DNA reads as TGTGCCAGCAGAACCCCCCAGACAGGGCTGGAGGTCAACATTCAGTACTTC. Amino acid sequence: CASRTPQTGLEVNIQYF.

V is TRBV19 and J is TRBJ1-2; D gene uncertain. V was trimmed by 11 bases and J by 5 bases, leaving 12 bases between them. CDR3 size: 11 residues. Germline V gene sequence: CDR1 LNHDA, CDR2 SQIVND (reference sequence). The CDR3 DNA follows: TGTGCCCTGCGGGTAGAATATGGCTACACCTTC. It yields the protein CALRVEYGYTF.

This chain uses TRBV6-4 with TRBJ1-2, with TRBD1 identical over 11 bases. Trimming at V came to 0 bases and at J to 4 bases, leaving 1 base not matched to a gene. The CDR3 is made up of 15 amino acids. Germline-derived CDR1 and CDR2 are MRHNA and SNTAGT. In nucleotides, the CDR3 is TGTGCCAGCAGTGACTCCGGGACAGGGGGCTATGGCTACACCTTC. Protein: CASSDSGTGGYGYTF.

At least ten counts were recorded for this clone. J is TRBJ2-1 and V is TRBV29-1, with D possibly matching TRBD1 (8 bases). Per germline, CDR1 SQVTM and CDR2 ANQGSEA. This CDR3 region has 15 residues. Trimming took 7 bases from V and 6 from J, leaving 22 bases between them. DNA of the CDR3: TGCAGCGCGGCGGGGGTCGGGACAGGCCTCAATGAGCAGTTCTTC. Its translation is CSAAGVGTGLNEQFF.

The CDR3 sequence is CASSDAEGINQPQHF. As DNA, the CDR3 is TGTGCCAGCAGCGACGCGGAGGGGATTAATCAGCCCCAGCATTTT. The rearrangement uses TRBV3-1 (or the pseudogene TRBV3-2) and TRBJ1-5; perhaps TRBD1 as D (5 bases). CDR3 length equals 15 residues. In germline, CDR1 is LGHDT, CDR2 YNNKEL (reference sequence). V gave up 5 bases and J gave up 4 bases, with 15 bases separating them.

Only a few counts were recorded for this clone. The V and J genes are TRBV3-1 (or the pseudogene TRBV3-2) and TRBJ1-6, with D perhaps matching TRBD1 (5 bases). V was cut by 2 bases and J by 4 bases, with 18 bases left in between. The CDR3 contains 18 residues. Germline V gene sequence: CDR1 LGHDT, CDR2 YNNKEL (reference sequence). The CDR3, as DNA: TGTGCCAGCAGCCAAAATCGCAAATCAGGGCCTTATAATTCACCCCTCCACTTT. Translated, it gives CASSQNRKSGPYNSPLHF.

V gene TRBV4-2 combines with J gene TRBJ2-1; 9 bases fit TRBD2. The CDR3 runs to 16 residues. Germline-derived CDR1 and CDR2 are LGHNA and YNFKEQ. V lost 1 base to trimming and J lost 6 bases; unmatched junction nucleotides: 7. The CDR3 region has the DNA TGTGCCAGCAGCCAAGGGGCTAGCGGGGTGTTCAATGAGCAGTTCTTC. It specifies CASSQGASGVFNEQFF.

The J gene is TRBJ2-7, the V gene TRBV10-3; tentatively, D is TRBD1 (5 bases). The CDR3 runs 13 residues. The V end lost 0 bases, the J end lost 3 bases, and 6 bases lay between the germline ends. Germline CDR1 and CDR2: ENHRY and SYGVKD. CDR3 sequence reads: CAISESTDYEQYF. For the CDR3, the DNA is TGTGCCATCAGTGAGTCGACAGACTACGAGCAGTACTTC.

This chain connects TRBV6-4 to TRBJ1-3; possibly TRBD1 for D (5 bases). The CDR3 runs 15 residues. V was pared by 3 bases and J by 3 bases, with 12 bases between. The germline V gene has CDR1 MRHNA and CDR2 SNTAGT. The CDR3 here is CASSEGQGHGNTIYF. The CDR3, as DNA: TGTGCCAGCAGTGAAGGGCAGGGTCATGGAAACACCATATATTTT.

V is TRBV3-1 (or the pseudogene TRBV3-2) and J is TRBJ1-1; a weak D match, TRBD1 (6 bases). The V gene's germline CDR1 is LGHDT and CDR2 YNNKEL (reference sequence). The CDR3 contains 15 residues. V was cut by 4 bases and J by 0 bases, with 12 bases left in between. The CDR3 reads CASSLRGSMNTEAFF. CDR3 nucleotides: TGTGCCAGCAGCCTTAGGGGGAGCATGAACACTGAAGCTTTCTTT.

This clone was observed a few times. The V call is TRBV5-6, the J call TRBJ1-2; a possible D gene is TRBD1 (6 bases). Germline values: CDR1 SGHDT, CDR2 YYEEEE. The CDR3 spans 12 residues. Trimming shortened V by 6 bases and J by 4 bases, and 10 bases separated the two germline ends. CDR3 in DNA: TGTGCCAGCAACACAGGGAGCTATGGCTACACCTTC. Protein: CASNTGSYGYTF.